This entry describes one TCR beta chain. The target antigen is unknown. The entry originates in a study of a mutant IDH1 vaccine in newly diagnosed glioma. Study overall: Sex distribution of treated patients was roughly 60% male and 37.5% female; mean age was 40.4 years. Standard pretreatment was either radiotherapy, temozolomide, or, for most, radiochemotherapy with temozolomide. Study outcomes and limitations: In 85% to 95% of patients, immune responses induced by the vaccine occurred.

The method was immunoSEQ multiplex PCR; TCRdb's version includes in-frame clones alone and lacks a portion of them. The repertoire holds tens of thousands of clones, approximately 85% seen once, with roughly 8% in the top ten. Time point reported: baseline, week 1 (first vaccination visit). Treatment in this sample: pre-vaccination baseline after standard-of-care therapy. There were new WHO grade 3 or 4 astrocytomas in the donors, and these were IDH1-mutant and ATRX-lost. The CDR3 covers 14 residues. Trimming took off 1 base at V and 4 bases at J, with 8 bases between the two ends. Germline CDR1 LNHNV, CDR2 YYDKDF (reference sequence).

The chain uses TRBV15 and TRBJ1-3; D gene uncertain. Material: PBMCs, obtained from a glioma patient treated with radiotherapy, temozolomide or both. The receptor comes from a man aged 45-60 years with glioma. The CDR3 DNA is TGTGCCACCAGCAGAGGCGGATTCGGAAACACCATATATTTT. Its protein product is CATSRGGFGNTIYF.